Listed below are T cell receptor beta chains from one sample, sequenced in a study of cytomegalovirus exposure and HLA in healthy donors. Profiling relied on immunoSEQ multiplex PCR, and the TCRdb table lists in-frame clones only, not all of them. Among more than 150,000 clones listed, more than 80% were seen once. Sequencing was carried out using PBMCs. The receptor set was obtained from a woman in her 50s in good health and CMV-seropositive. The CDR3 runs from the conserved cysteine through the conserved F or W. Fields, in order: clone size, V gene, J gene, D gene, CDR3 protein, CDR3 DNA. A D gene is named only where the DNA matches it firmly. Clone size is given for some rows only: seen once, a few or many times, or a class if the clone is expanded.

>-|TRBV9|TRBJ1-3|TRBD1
CASSVGRTGSGNTIYF
TGTGCCAGCAGCGTAGGCCGGACAGGGTCGGGAAACACCATATATTTT
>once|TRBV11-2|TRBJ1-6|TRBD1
CASSNTGTGFSSPLHF
TGTGCCAGCAGCAACACCGGGACAGGGTTTAGTTCACCCCTCCACTTT
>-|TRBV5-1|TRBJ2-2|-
CASSLGGGPNTGELFF
TGCGCCAGCAGCTTGGGTGGCGGGCCAAACACCGGGGAGCTGTTTTTT
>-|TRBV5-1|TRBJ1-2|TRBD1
CASSFTGDDGYTF
TGCGCCAGCAGCTTTACAGGGGATGATGGCTACACCTTC
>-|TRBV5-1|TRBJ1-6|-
CASSSSGISASPLHF
TGCGCCAGCAGCTCGTCCGGGATAAGCGCTTCACCCCTCCACTTT
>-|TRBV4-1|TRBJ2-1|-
CASSQQGGLREQFF
TGCGCCAGCAGCCAACAAGGGGGTTTGCGGGAGCAGTTCTTC
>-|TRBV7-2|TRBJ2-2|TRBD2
CASSLMAGGVAGELFF
TGTGCCAGCAGCTTAATGGCGGGGGGGGTGGCCGGGGAGCTGTTTTTT
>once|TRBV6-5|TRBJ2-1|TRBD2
CASSYSTSGGREQFF
TGTGCCAGCAGTTACTCGACTAGCGGGGGGAGGGAGCAGTTCTTC
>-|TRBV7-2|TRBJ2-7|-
CASSFRGYEQYF
TGTGCCAGCAGCTTCAGGGGCTACGAGCAGTACTTC
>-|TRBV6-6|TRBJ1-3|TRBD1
CASSSTGGNTIYF
TGTGCCAGCAGTTCGACAGGGGGAAACACCATATATTTT
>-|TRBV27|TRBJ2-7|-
CASRPMGAGSYEQYF
TGTGCCAGCAGACCCATGGGGGCAGGGTCCTACGAGCAGTACTTC
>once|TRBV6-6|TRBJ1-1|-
CASSLGGANTEAFF
TGTGCCAGCAGCCTAGGGGGGGCGAACACTGAAGCTTTCTTT
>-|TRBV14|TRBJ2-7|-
CASSPRRQAGPSYEQYF
TGTGCCAGCAGCCCTCGAAGGCAGGCGGGGCCCTCCTACGAGCAGTACTTC
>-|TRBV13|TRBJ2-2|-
CASSLGGTERTGELFF
TGTGCCAGCAGCTTAGGGGGGACTGAGAGGACCGGGGAGCTGTTTTTT
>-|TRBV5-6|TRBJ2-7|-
CASSLGGGSHPYEQYF
TGTGCCAGCAGCTTGGGTGGGGGCTCGCACCCCTACGAGCAGTACTTC
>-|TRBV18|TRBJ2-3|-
CASSPFREAPSTDTQYF
TGTGCCAGCTCACCATTTAGGGAGGCACCCAGCACAGATACGCAGTATTTT
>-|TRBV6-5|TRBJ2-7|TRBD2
CASSYWGGAYEQYF
TGTGCCAGCAGTTACTGGGGAGGGGCCTACGAGCAGTACTTC
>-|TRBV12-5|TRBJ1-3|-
CASGLPQTRPPGNTIYF
TGTGCTAGTGGTTTGCCACAGACACGGCCACCTGGAAACACCATATATTTT
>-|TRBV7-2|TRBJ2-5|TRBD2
CASSDKRGGETQYF
TGTGCCAGCAGCGACAAGCGGGGTGGGGAGACCCAGTACTTC
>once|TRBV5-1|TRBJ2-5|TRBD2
CASSLTSGAGETQYF
TGCGCCAGCAGCTTAACTAGCGGGGCTGGGGAGACCCAGTACTTC
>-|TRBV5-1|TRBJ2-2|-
CASSLEQGTGELFF
TGCGCCAGCAGCTTGGAACAGGGCACCGGGGAGCTGTTTTTT
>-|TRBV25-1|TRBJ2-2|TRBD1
CASRGTGGWTGELFF
TGTGCCAGCAGGGGGACAGGGGGTTGGACCGGGGAGCTGTTTTTT
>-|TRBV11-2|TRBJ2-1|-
CASTDQGILSYNEQFF
TGTGCCAGCACCGATCAGGGAATCCTTTCCTACAATGAGCAGTTCTTC
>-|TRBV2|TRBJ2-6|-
CASSARQAPLSGANVLTF
TGTGCCAGCAGTGCCAGACAGGCCCCCCTCTCTGGGGCCAACGTCCTGACTTTC
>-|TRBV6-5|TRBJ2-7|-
CASSSGTSYEQYF
TGTGCCAGCAGTTCCGGGACTTCATACGAGCAGTACTTC
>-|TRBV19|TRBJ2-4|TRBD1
CASSIDSTGQKNIQYF
TGTGCCAGTAGTATAGATTCGACAGGGCAAAAAAACATTCAGTACTTC
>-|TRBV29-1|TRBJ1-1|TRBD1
CSVENQGASTEAFF
TGCAGCGTTGAGAATCAGGGGGCGAGCACTGAAGCTTTCTTT
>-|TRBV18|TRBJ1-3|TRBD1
CASSPLRTGNGNTIYF
TGTGCCAGCTCACCACTCCGGACAGGGAATGGAAACACCATATATTTT
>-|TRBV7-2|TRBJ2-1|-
CASDLGGAGSSYNEQFF
TGTGCCAGCGACTTGGGGGGGGCCGGGAGCTCCTACAATGAGCAGTTCTTC
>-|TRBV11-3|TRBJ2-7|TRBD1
CASSSGTGSSDEQYF
TGTGCCAGCAGCAGTGGGACAGGGAGTTCCGACGAGCAGTACTTC
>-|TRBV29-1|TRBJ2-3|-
CSVELARGWGTDTQYF
TGCAGCGTTGAACTCGCCAGGGGCTGGGGCACAGATACGCAGTATTTT
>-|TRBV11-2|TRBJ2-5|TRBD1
CASSLLAGGQQTQYF
TGTGCCAGCAGCTTATTGGCAGGGGGCCAACAGACCCAGTACTTC
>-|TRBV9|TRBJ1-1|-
CASSVVDQGTEAFF
TGTGCCAGCAGCGTAGTTGATCAGGGGACTGAAGCTTTCTTT